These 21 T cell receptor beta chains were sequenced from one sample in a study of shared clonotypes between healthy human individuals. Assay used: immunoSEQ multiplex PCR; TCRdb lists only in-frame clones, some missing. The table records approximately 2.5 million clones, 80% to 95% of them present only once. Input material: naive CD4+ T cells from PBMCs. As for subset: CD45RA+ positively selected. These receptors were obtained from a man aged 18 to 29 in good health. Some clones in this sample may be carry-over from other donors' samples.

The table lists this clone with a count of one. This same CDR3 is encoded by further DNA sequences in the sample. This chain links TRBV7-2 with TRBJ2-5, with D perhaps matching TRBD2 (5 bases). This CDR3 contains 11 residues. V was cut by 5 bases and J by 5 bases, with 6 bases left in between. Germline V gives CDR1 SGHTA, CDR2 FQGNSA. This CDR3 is CASSRGETQYF. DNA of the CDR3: TGTGCCAGCAGCCGCGGGGAGACCCAGTACTTC.

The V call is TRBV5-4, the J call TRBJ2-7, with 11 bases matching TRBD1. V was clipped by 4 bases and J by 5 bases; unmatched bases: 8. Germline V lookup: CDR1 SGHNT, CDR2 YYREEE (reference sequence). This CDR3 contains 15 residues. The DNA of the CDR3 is TGTGCCAGCAGCCAGGGACAGGGGGTAAGTCACGAGCAGTACTTC. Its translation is CASSQGQGVSHEQYF.

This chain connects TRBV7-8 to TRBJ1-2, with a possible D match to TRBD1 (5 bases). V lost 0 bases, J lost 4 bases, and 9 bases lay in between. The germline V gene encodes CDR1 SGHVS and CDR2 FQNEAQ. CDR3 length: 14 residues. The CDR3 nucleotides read TGTGCCAGCAGCTTAGCGGGACGGCTCTATGGCTACACCTTC. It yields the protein CASSLAGRLYGYTF. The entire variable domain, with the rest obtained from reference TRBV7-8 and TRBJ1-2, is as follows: GAGVSQSPRYKVAKRGQDVALRCDPISGHVSLFWYQQALGQGPEFLTYFQNEAQLDKSGLPSDRFFAERPEGSVSTLKIQRTQQEDSAVYLCASSLAGRLYGYTFGSGTRLTVV.

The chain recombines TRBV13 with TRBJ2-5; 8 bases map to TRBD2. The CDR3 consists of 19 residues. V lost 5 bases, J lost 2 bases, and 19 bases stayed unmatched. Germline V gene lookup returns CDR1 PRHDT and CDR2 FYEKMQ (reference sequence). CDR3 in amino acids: CASSLSGIVGGRTQETQYF. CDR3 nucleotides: TGTGCCAGCAGCCTTTCCGGGATCGTCGGCGGGAGGACACAAGAGACCCAGTACTTC.

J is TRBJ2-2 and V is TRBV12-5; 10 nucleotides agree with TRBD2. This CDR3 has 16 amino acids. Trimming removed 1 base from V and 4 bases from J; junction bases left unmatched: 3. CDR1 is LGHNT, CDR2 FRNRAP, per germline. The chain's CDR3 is CASGLDASGGTGELFF. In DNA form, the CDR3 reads TGTGCTAGTGGTTTGGATGCTAGCGGGGGCACCGGGGAGCTGTTTTTT.

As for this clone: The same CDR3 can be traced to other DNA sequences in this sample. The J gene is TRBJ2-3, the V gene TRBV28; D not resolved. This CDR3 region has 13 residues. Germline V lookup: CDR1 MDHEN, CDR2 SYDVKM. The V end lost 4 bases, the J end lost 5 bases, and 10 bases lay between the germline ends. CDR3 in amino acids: CASSSPGQDTQYF. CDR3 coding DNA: TGTGCCAGCAGTTCTCCGGGCCAAGATACGCAGTATTTT. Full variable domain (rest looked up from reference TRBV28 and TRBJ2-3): DVKVTQSSRYLVKRTGEKVFLECVQDMDHENMFWYRQDPGLGLRLIYFSYDVKMKEKGDIPEGYSVSREKKERFSLILESASTNQTSMYLCASSSPGQDTQYFGPGTRLTVL.

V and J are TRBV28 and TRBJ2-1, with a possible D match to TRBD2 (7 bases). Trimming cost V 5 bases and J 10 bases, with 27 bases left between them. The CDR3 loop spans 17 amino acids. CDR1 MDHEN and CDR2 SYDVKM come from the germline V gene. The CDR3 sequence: CASSDLSLKGGAGEQFF. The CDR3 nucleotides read TGTGCCAGCAGTGATCTCTCACTAAAAGGGGGAGCGGGAGAGCAGTTCTTC.

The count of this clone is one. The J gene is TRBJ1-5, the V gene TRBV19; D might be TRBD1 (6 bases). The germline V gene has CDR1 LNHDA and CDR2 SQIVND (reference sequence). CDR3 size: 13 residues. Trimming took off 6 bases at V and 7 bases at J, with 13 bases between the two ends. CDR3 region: CASRETGGQPQHF. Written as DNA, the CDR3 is TGTGCCAGTAGAGAGACAGGCGGACAGCCCCAGCATTTT.

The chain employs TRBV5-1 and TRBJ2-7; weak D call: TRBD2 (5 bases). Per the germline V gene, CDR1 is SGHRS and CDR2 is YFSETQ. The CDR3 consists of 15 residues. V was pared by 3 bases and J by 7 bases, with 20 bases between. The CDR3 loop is CASSSGSRISGEQYF. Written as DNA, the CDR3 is TGCGCCAGCAGCTCGGGATCACGGATCTCCGGGGAGCAGTACTTC.

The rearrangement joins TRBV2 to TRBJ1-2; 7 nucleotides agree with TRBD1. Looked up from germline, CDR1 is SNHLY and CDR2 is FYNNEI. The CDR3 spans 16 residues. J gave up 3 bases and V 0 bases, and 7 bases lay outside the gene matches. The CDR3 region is CASSEAAGRGYYGYTF. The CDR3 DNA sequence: TGTGCCAGCAGTGAAGCTGCGGGCAGGGGGTACTATGGCTACACCTTC.

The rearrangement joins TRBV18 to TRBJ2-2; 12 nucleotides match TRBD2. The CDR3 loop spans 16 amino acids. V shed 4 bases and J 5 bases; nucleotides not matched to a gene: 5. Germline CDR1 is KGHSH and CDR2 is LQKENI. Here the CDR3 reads CASSRLAGELTGELFF. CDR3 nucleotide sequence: TGTGCCAGCTCACGACTAGCGGGAGAGTTAACCGGGGAGCTGTTTTTT.

This chain's CDR3 is CSVAGQGPPGAFF. CDR3 coding DNA: TGCAGCGTTGCCGGTCAGGGGCCCCCTGGGGCTTTCTTT. The rearrangement joins TRBV29-1 to TRBJ1-1, with D possibly TRBD1 on 6 matching bases. The ends were cut back, 4 bases at V and 11 bases at J, with 20 bases in the middle. The CDR3 is 13 residues long. Germline values: CDR1 SQVTM, CDR2 ANQGSEA.

CDR3 coding DNA: TGTGCCACCAGCAGAGATACAGGGTGGGGAAACACCATATATTTT. Translating it yields CATSRDTGWGNTIYF. This chain links TRBV15 with TRBJ1-3; tentative D call: TRBD1 (6 bases). The CDR3 spans 15 residues. From germline, CDR1 is LNHNV and CDR2 YYDKDF (reference sequence). With 0 bases removed from V and 4 bases from J, the gap between germline ends came to 10 bases.

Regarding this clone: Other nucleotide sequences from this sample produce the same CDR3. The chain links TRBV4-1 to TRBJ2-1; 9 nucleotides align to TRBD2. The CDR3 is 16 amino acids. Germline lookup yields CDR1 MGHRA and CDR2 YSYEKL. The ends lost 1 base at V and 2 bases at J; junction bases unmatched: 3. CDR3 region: CASSQGGLAAYNEQFF. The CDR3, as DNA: TGCGCCAGCAGCCAAGGGGGACTAGCTGCCTACAATGAGCAGTTCTTC.

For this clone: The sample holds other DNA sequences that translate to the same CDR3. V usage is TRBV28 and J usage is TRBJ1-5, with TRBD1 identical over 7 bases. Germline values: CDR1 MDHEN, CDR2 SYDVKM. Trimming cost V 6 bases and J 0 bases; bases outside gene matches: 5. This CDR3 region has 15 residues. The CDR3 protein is CASSPPGGSNQPQHF. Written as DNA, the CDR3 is TGTGCCAGCAGCCCCCCAGGGGGTAGCAATCAGCCCCAGCATTTT.

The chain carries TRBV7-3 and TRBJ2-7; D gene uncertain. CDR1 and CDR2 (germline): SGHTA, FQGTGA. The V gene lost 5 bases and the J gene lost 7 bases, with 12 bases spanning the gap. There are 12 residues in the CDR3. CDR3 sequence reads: CASSGPRSEQYF. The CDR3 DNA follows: TGTGCCAGCAGCGGACCACGTTCTGAGCAGTACTTC. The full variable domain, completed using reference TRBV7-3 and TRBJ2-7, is GAGVSQTPSNKVTEKGKYVELRCDPISGHTALYWYRQSLGQGPEFLIYFQGTGAADDSGLPNDRFFAVRPEGSVSTLKIQRTERGDSAVYLCASSGPRSEQYFGPGTRLTVT.

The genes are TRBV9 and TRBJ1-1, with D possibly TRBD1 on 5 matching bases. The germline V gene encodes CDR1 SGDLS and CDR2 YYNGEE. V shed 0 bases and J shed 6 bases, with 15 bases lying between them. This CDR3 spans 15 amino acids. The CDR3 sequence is CASSVVSGGDSEAFF. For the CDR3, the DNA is TGTGCCAGCAGCGTAGTTTCCGGGGGAGATTCTGAAGCTTTCTTT.

The CDR3 here is CSVRRATDTQYF. In nucleotides, the CDR3 is TGCAGCGTTAGGAGGGCGACAGATACGCAGTATTTT. The chain couples TRBV29-1 to TRBJ2-3, with D maybe TRBD2 (6 bases). Trimming took 5 bases from V and 3 from J, leaving 9 bases between them. This CDR3 region has 12 residues. The germline gives CDR1 SQVTM, CDR2 ANQGSEA.

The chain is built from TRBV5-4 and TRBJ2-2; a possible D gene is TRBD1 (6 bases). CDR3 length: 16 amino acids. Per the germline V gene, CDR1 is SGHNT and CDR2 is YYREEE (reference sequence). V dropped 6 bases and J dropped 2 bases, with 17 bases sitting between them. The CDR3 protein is CASTGHPMGNTGELFF. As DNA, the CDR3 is TGTGCCAGCACGGGACACCCGATGGGAAACACCGGGGAGCTGTTTTTT. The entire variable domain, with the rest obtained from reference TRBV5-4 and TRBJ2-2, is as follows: ETGVTQSPTHLIKTRGQQVTLRCSSQSGHNTVSWYQQALGQGPQFIFQYYREEENGRGNFPPRFSGLQFPNYSSELNVNALELDDSALYLCASTGHPMGNTGELFFGEGSRLTVL.

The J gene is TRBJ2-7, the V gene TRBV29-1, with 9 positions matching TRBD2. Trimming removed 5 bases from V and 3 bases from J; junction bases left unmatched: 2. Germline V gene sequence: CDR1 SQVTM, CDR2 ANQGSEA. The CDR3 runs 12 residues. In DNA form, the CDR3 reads TGCAGCGTTCGGCGGGAGGGCTACGAGCAGTACTTC. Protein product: CSVRREGYEQYF.

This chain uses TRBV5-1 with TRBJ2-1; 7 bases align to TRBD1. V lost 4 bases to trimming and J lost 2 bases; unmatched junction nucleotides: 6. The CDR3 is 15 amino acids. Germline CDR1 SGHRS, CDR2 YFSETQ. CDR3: CASSRLQGPYNEQFF. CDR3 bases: TGCGCCAGCAGCCGCTTACAGGGGCCCTACAATGAGCAGTTCTTC.